The present entry profiles one T cell receptor (beta chain) with its context. Its target is not known. The sample is drawn from a study of post-analysis software for immune sequencing data. Study-level background: Disease trajectories encompassed relapsing-remitting, secondary progressive and progressive-relapsing multiple sclerosis.

The CDR3 has 14 amino acids. Germline V gene data show CDR1 as MGHRA and CDR2 as YSYEKL. The V gene end was trimmed by 6 bases and the J gene end by 2 bases; junction bases not matched to a gene: 4. Whole-study findings and limits: There were roughly five TRBV segments more frequent in patients than controls, and TRBV5-6, TRBV5-1 and TRBV20-1 were among them. The study found significantly lower normalized Chao1 diversity in multiple sclerosis patients than in controls.

cDNA libraries for TCR beta contained unique molecular identifiers. From around 1 to 10 million T cells, roughly 0.5 million cDNA molecules were obtained. TCRdb re-derived calls from the PCR reads in MiXCR, one entry per CDR3 protein. The sample has 350,000 to 450,000 distinct CDR3 sequences, around 37% seen once; the top ten hold about an eighth. The sequenced sample consisted of blood. This chain joins TRBV4-1 and TRBJ2-3; 8 bases are a match to TRBD1. The receptor comes from a girl aged 10-17 years with multiple sclerosis. This CDR3 reads CASSYRGDTDTQYF. The CDR3 nucleotides read TGCGCCAGCAGTTACAGGGGGGACACAGATACGCAGTATTTT.